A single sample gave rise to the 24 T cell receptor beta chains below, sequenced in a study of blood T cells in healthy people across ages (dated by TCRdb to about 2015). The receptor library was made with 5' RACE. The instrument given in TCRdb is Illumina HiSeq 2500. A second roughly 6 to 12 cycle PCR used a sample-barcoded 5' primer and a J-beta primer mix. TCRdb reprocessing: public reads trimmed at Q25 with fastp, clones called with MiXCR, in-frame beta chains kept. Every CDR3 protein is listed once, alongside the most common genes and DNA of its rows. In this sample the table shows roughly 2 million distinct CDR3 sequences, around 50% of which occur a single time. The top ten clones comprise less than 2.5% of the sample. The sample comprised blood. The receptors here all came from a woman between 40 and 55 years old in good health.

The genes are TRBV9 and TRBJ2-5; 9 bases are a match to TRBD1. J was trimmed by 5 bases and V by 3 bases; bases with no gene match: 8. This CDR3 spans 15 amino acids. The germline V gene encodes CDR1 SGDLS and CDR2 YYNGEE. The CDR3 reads CASSAEQGARETQYF. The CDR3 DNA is TGTGCCAGCAGCGCAGAACAGGGGGCTCGGGAGACCCAGTACTTC.

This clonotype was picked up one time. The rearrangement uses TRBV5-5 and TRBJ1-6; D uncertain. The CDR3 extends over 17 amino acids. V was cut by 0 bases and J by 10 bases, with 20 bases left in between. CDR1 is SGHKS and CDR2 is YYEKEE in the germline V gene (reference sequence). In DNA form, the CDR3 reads TGTGCCAGCAGCTTGGCCGTCGGGCACCTCTCCGACTCACCCCTCCACTTT. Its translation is CASSLAVGHLSDSPLHF.

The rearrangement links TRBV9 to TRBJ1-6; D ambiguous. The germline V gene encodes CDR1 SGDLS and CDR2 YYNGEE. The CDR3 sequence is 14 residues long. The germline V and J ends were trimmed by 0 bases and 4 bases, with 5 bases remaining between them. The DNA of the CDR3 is TGTGCCAGCAGCGTAGGAGAGTATAATTCACCCCTCCACTTT. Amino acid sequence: CASSVGEYNSPLHF.

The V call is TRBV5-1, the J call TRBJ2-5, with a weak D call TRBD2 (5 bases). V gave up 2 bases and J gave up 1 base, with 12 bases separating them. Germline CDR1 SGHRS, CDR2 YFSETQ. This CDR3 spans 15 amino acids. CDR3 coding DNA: TGCGCCAGCAGCTTCCAACAGCGGACCCAAGAGACCCAGTACTTC. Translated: CASSFQQRTQETQYF.

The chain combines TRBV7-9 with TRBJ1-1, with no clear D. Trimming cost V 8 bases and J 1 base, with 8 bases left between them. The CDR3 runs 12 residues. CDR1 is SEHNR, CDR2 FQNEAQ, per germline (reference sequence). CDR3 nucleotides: TGTGCCAGCCTACTAGAGAACACTGAAGCTTTCTTT. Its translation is CASLLENTEAFF. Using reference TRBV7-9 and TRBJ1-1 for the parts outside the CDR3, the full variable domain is DTGVSQNPRHKITKRGQNVTFRCDPISEHNRLYWYRQTLGQGPEFLTYFQNEAQLEKSRLLSDRFSAERPKGSFSTLEIQRTEQGDSAMYLCASLLENTEAFFGQGTRLTVV.

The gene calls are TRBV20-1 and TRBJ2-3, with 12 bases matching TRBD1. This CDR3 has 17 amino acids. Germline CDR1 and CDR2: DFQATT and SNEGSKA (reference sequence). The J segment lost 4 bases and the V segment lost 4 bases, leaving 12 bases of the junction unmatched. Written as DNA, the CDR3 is TGCAGTGCTACCGGGACAGGGGGCTCCGTGATCTCAGATACGCAGTATTTT. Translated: CSATGTGGSVISDTQYF.

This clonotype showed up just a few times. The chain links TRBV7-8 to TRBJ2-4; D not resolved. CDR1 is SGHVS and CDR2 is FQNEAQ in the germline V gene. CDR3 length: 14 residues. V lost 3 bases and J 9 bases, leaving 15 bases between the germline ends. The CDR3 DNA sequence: TGTGCCAGCAGCTTCATGACGGCGTTCGGCATTCAGTACTTC. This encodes CASSFMTAFGIQYF. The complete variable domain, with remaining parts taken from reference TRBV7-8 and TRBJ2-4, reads GAGVSQSPRYKVAKRGQDVALRCDPISGHVSLFWYQQALGQGPEFLTYFQNEAQLDKSGLPSDRFFAERPEGSVSTLKIQRTQQEDSAVYLCASSFMTAFGIQYFGAGTRLSVL.

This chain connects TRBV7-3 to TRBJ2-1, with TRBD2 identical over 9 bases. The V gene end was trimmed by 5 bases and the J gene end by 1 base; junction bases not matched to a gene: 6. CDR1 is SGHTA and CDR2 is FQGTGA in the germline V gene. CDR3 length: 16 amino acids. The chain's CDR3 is CASSPNSGGSYNEQFF. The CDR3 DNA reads TGTGCCAGCAGCCCTAATAGCGGGGGTTCCTACAATGAGCAGTTCTTC.

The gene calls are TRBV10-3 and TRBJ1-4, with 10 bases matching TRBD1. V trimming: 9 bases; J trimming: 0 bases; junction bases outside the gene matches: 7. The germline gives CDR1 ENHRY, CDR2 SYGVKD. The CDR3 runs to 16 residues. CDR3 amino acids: CAMPRDRGTTNEKLFF. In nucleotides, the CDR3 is TGTGCCATGCCTCGGGACAGGGGTACAACTAATGAAAAACTGTTTTTT.

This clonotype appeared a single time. CDR3 sequence reads: CASSLRTGPLNTEAFF. The CDR3 DNA reads as TGTGCCAGCAGTTTAAGGACAGGGCCGTTGAACACTGAAGCTTTCTTT. V and J are TRBV27 and TRBJ1-1, with TRBD1 matching over 8 bases. The germline gives CDR1 MNHEY, CDR2 SMNVEV (reference sequence). V gave up 2 bases and J gave up 0 bases; unmatched junction bases: 5. The CDR3 has 16 residues.

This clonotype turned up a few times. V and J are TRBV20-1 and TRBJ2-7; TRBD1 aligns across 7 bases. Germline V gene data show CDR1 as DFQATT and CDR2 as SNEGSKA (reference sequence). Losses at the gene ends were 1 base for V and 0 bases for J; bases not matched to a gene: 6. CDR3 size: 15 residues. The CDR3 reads CSARAPDRSSYEQYF. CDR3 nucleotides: TGCAGTGCTAGAGCCCCGGACAGGTCCTCCTACGAGCAGTACTTC.

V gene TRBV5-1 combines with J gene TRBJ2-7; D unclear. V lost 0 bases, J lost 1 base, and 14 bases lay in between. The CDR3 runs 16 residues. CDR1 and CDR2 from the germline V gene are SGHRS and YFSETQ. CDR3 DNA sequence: TGCGCCAGCAGCTTGGACCAACCCTATGGATCCTACGAGCAGTACTTC. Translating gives CASSLDQPYGSYEQYF.

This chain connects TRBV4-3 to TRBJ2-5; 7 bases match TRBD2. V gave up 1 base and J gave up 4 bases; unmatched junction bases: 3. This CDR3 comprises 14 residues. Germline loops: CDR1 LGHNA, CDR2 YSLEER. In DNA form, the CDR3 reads TGCGCCAGCAGCCAAGTCGGGGGGATAGAGACCCAGTACTTC. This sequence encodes CASSQVGGIETQYF.

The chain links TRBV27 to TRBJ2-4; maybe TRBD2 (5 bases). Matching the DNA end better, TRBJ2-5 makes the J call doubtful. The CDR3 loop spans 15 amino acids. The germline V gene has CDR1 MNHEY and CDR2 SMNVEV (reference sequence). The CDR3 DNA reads TGTGCCAGCAGCCGTTCAGCGGACCGTCGGGAGACCCAGTACTTC. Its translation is CASSRSADRRETQYF.

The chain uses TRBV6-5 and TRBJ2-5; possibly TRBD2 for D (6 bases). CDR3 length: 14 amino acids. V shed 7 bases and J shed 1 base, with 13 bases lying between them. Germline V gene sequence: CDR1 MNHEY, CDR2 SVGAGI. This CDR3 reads CASTNGGGQETQYF. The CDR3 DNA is TGTGCCAGCACCAACGGGGGTGGCCAAGAGACCCAGTACTTC.

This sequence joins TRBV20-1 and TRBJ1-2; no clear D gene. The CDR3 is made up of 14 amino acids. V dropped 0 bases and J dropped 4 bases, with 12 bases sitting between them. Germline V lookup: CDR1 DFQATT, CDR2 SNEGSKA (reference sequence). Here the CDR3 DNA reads TGCAGTGCTAGAGATGAAGGACTTTCCTATGGCTACACCTTC. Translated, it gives CSARDEGLSYGYTF.

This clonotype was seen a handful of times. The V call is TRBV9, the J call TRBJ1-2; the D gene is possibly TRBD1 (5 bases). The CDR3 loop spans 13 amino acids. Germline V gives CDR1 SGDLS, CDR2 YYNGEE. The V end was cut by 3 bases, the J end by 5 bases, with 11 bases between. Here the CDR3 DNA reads TGTGCCAGCAGCGGTTGGGACGGTTATGGCTACACCTTC. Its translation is CASSGWDGYGYTF.

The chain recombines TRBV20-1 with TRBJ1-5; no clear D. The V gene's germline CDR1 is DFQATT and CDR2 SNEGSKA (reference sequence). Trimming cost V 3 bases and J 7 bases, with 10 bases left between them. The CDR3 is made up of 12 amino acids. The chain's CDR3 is CSARALGQPQHF. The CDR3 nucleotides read TGCAGTGCTAGGGCCCTAGGACAGCCCCAGCATTTT.

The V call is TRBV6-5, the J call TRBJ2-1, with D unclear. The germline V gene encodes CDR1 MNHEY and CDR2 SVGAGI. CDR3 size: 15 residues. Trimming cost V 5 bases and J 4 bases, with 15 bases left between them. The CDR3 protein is CASSDAPGLYNEQFF. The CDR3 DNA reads TGTGCCAGCAGTGACGCCCCAGGTTTGTACAATGAGCAGTTCTTC.

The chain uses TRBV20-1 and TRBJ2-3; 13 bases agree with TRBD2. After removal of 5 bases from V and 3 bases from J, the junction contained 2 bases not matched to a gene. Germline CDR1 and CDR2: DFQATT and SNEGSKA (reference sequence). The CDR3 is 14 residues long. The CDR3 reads CSAEGLAGTDTQYF. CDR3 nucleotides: TGCAGTGCTGAGGGACTAGCGGGGACAGATACGCAGTATTTT.

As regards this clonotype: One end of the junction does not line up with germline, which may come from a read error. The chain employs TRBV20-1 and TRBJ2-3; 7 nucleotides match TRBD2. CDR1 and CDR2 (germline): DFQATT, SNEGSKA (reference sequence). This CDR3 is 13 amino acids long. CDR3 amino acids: CSASREDTDTRYF. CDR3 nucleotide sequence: TGCAGTGCTAGTCGGGAGGACACAGATACGCGGTATTTT.

The CDR3 region is CASSVGWTGEAGANVLTF. The DNA of the CDR3 is TGTGCCAGCAGCGTAGGCTGGACAGGGGAAGCTGGGGCCAACGTCCTGACTTTC. The chain couples TRBV9 to TRBJ2-6; 9 bases are shared with TRBD1. The CDR3 is made up of 18 amino acids. The germline V gene has CDR1 SGDLS and CDR2 YYNGEE. The J segment lost 2 bases and the V segment lost 0 bases, leaving 6 bases of the junction unmatched.

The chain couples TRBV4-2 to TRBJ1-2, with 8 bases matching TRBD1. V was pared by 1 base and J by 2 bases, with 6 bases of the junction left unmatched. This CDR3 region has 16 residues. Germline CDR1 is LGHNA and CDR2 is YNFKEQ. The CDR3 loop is CASSQAGGAENYGYTF. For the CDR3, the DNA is TGTGCCAGCAGCCAAGCAGGGGGCGCGGAGAACTATGGCTACACCTTC.

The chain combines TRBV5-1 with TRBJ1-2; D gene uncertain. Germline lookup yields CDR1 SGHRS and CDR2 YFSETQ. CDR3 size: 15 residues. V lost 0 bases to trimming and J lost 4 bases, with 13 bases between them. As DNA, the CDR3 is TGCGCCAGCAGCTTGGGAGCACGGGGAAGCTATGGCTACACCTTC. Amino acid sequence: CASSLGARGSYGYTF.